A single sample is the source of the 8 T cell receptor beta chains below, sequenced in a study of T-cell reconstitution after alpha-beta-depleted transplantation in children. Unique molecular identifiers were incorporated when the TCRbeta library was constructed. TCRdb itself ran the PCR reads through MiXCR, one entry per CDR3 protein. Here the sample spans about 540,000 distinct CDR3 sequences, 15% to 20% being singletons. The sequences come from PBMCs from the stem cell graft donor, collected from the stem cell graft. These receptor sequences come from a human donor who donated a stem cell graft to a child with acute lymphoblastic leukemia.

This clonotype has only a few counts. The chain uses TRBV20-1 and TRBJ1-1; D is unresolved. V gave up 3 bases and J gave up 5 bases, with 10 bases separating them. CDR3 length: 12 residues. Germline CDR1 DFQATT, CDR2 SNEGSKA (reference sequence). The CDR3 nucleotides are TGCAGTGCTAGTAGGGCAGGAACTGAAGCTTTCTTT. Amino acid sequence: CSASRAGTEAFF.

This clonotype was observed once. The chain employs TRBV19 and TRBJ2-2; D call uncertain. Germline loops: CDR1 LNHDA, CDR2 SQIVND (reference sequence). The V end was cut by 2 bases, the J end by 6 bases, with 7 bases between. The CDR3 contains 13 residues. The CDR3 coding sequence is TGTGCCAGTAGTATATTTGGATCCGGGGAGCTGTTTTTT. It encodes CASSIFGSGELFF.

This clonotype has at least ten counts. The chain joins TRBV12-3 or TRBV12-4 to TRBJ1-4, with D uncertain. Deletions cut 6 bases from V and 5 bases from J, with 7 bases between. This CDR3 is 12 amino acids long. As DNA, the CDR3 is TGTGCCAGCAGCCGACAAAATGAAAAACTGTTTTTT. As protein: CASSRQNEKLFF.

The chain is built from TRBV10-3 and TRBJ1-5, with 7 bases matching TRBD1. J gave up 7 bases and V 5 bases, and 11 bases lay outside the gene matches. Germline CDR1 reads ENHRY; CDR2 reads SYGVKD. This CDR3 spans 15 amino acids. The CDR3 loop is CAISTDRDKAQPQHF. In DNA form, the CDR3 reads TGTGCCATCAGTACAGACAGGGATAAGGCGCAGCCCCAGCATTTT.

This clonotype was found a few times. In DNA, the CDR3 is TGCGCCAGCAGCTTAGCCAGGTTGACCGCCTACGAGCAGTACTTC. Protein product: CASSLARLTAYEQYF. The J gene is TRBJ2-7, the V gene TRBV5-1; D remains unclear. CDR1 is SGHRS, CDR2 YFSETQ, per germline. V lost 2 bases and J 2 bases, leaving 14 bases between the germline ends. The CDR3 has 15 amino acids.

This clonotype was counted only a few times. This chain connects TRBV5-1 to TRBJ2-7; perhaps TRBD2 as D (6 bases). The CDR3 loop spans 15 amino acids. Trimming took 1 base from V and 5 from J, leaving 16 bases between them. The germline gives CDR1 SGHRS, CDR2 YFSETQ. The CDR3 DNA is TGCGCCAGCAGCTTGCTGGTGGGGGGACGGCACGAGCAGTACTTC. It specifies CASSLLVGGRHEQYF. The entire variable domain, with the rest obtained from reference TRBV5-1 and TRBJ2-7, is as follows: KAGVTQTPRYLIKTRGQQVTLSCSPISGHRSVSWYQQTPGQGLQFLFEYFSETQRNKGNFPGRFSGRQFSNSRSEMNVSTLELGDSALYLCASSLLVGGRHEQYFGPGTRLTVT.

This chain's CDR3 is CSVLGDTEAFF. The CDR3 DNA is TGCAGCGTTCTAGGGGACACTGAAGCTTTCTTT. This rearrangement joins TRBV29-1 to TRBJ1-1; possibly TRBD1 for D (5 bases). This CDR3 contains 11 residues. Germline V gene data show CDR1 as SQVTM and CDR2 as ANQGSEA. The ends were cut back, 5 bases at V and 3 bases at J, with 7 bases in the middle.

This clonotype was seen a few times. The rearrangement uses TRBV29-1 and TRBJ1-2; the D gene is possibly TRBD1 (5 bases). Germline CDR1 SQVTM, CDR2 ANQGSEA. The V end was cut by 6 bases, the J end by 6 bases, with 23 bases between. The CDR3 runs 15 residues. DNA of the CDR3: TGCAGCGTGCCCGAGAGTGGGCAGGGAAGGGATGGCTACACCTTC. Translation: CSVPESGQGRDGYTF.